Shown below are 23 T cell receptor beta chains from a single sample sequenced in a study of shared clonotypes between healthy human individuals. Profiled with immunoSEQ multiplex PCR; TCRdb holds only in-frame clones, not every one. Found here are 2 million to 3 million clones, around 90% of them singletons; the top ten hold about 0.13%. Sequenced material: naive CD4+ T cells sorted from blood. Subset in this sample: CD45RA+ positively selected. These receptor sequences come from a man between 18 and 29 years old in good health.

J is TRBJ1-2 and V is TRBV27, with D maybe TRBD1 (5 bases). This CDR3 region has 13 residues. Trimming took 5 bases from V and 12 from J, leaving 19 bases between them. The germline V gene has CDR1 MNHEY and CDR2 SMNVEV (reference sequence). The CDR3 loop is CASSRNTGTKNTF. Written as DNA, the CDR3 is TGTGCCAGCAGTCGCAATACTGGGACGAAAAACACCTTC.

The chain employs TRBV30 and TRBJ1-4; 8 bases are a match to TRBD1. The germline gives CDR1 GTSNPN, CDR2 SVGIG (reference sequence). V shed 5 bases, J shed 2 bases, and the junction held 4 bases outside the gene matches. The CDR3 has 14 residues. CDR3 nucleotide sequence: TGTGCCTGGGCGACAGGGGCGACTAATGAAAAACTGTTTTTT. Its protein product is CAWATGATNEKLFF.

The chain has TRBV10-3 and TRBJ1-3; D remains unclear. This CDR3 is 11 amino acids long. The V end was cut by 3 bases, the J end by 7 bases, with 4 bases between. Germline CDR1 and CDR2: ENHRY and SYGVKD. The CDR3 here is CAISDPNTIYF. The DNA for the CDR3 is TGTGCCATCAGTGATCCCAACACCATATATTTT.

The chain uses TRBV19 and TRBJ1-1; D might be TRBD1 (5 bases). V was pared by 2 bases and J by 5 bases, with 12 bases between. There are 14 residues in the CDR3. In germline, CDR1 is LNHDA, CDR2 SQIVND (reference sequence). CDR3 amino acids: CASSIFGGITEAFF. CDR3 sequence (DNA): TGTGCCAGTAGTATATTCGGGGGGATAACTGAAGCTTTCTTT.

The chain recombines TRBV18 with TRBJ2-2; D uncertain. The CDR3 extends over 16 amino acids. The V gene lost 2 bases and the J gene lost 0 bases, with 10 bases spanning the gap. Germline CDR1 and CDR2: KGHSH and LQKENI. The CDR3 nucleotides are TGTGCCAGCTCACCATGGAAGCCCGCGAACACCGGGGAGCTGTTTTTT. The encoded protein is CASSPWKPANTGELFF.

The rearrangement links TRBV19 to TRBJ1-2; possibly TRBD1 for D (6 bases). V lost 4 bases and J 4 bases, leaving 19 bases between the germline ends. The CDR3 contains 16 residues. Germline V lookup: CDR1 LNHDA, CDR2 SQIVND (reference sequence). The DNA of the CDR3 is TGTGCCAGTAGTACAGAGACAGGACTGGTCGGCTATGGCTACACCTTC. Its translation is CASSTETGLVGYGYTF.

This chain links TRBV14 with TRBJ2-5; 7 nucleotides line up with TRBD1. Losses at the gene ends were 4 bases for V and 7 bases for J; bases not matched to a gene: 15. In germline, CDR1 is SGHDN, CDR2 FVKESK. The CDR3 covers 16 residues. Here the CDR3 DNA reads TGTGCCAGCAGCCCCGGAGACAGGGCTCTGGGTGGGACCCAGTACTTC. This encodes CASSPGDRALGGTQYF.

In DNA, the CDR3 is TGTGCCAGCAGTTACCCCGAAATACACTATGGCTACACCTTC. Translated: CASSYPEIHYGYTF. The V gene is TRBV6-5, the J gene TRBJ1-2, with no clear D. Germline CDR1 reads MNHEY; CDR2 reads SVGAGI. Trimming stripped 2 bases from V and 3 bases from J, with 10 bases between. The CDR3 is 14 amino acids.

The genes are TRBV10-3 and TRBJ2-4; perhaps TRBD2 as D (6 bases). Germline loops: CDR1 ENHRY, CDR2 SYGVKD. This CDR3 contains 16 residues. The V end was cut by 11 bases, the J end by 4 bases, with 24 bases between. The CDR3 is CASQEGTGTLKNIQYF. The CDR3 bases are TGTGCCTCCCAGGAGGGAACAGGCACCCTAAAAAACATTCAGTACTTC.

The chain recombines TRBV5-1 with TRBJ2-7; no clear D. The V and J ends lost 0 bases and 2 bases respectively, with 15 bases between them. Germline CDR1 reads SGHRS; CDR2 reads YFSETQ. There are 16 residues in the CDR3. In DNA form, the CDR3 reads TGCGCCAGCAGCTTGGATCCCACCCAGAGGACCTACGAGCAGTACTTC. Translated, it gives CASSLDPTQRTYEQYF.

This clone was seen a handful of times. The chain joins TRBV2 to TRBJ1-6; D uncertain. V was shortened by 5 bases and J by 7 bases, with 9 bases between the two germline ends. The germline V gene encodes CDR1 SNHLY and CDR2 FYNNEI. The CDR3 length is 13 residues. The CDR3 loop is CASSLAENSPLHF. CDR3 DNA: TGTGCCAGCAGTCTGGCGGAGAATTCACCCCTCCACTTT.

This clone was counted only a few times. This sample includes further DNA sequences coding for the same CDR3. V gene TRBV10-3 combines with J gene TRBJ1-5; D gene unclear. The CDR3 is made up of 12 amino acids. V was pared by 2 bases and J by 7 bases, with 6 bases between. Germline V gene sequence: CDR1 ENHRY, CDR2 SYGVKD. The CDR3 DNA follows: TGTGCCATCAGTGAGATAGGGCAGCCCCAGCATTTT. Amino acids: CAISEIGQPQHF.

The chain combines TRBV9 with TRBJ1-2; 8 nucleotides match TRBD1. After removal of 0 bases from V and 8 bases from J, the junction contained 9 bases not matched to a gene. The CDR3 sequence is 15 residues long. The germline V gene encodes CDR1 SGDLS and CDR2 YYNGEE. CDR3 protein: CASSVASLDRGGYTF. The CDR3 bases are TGTGCCAGCAGCGTAGCCAGCCTTGACAGGGGCGGCTACACCTTC.

The rearrangement joins TRBV19 to TRBJ1-6, with 9 nucleotides matching TRBD1. The CDR3 has 18 residues. Germline loops: CDR1 LNHDA, CDR2 SQIVND (reference sequence). Losses at the gene ends were 4 bases for V and 7 bases for J; bases not matched to a gene: 14. CDR3 sequence (DNA): TGTGCCAGTAGTACCCTCCGGACAGGGGCCATGGGGAATTCACCCCTCCACTTT. It encodes CASSTLRTGAMGNSPLHF.

About this clone itself: The sample holds other DNA sequences that translate to the same CDR3. The V gene is TRBV6-1, the J gene TRBJ2-2; 7 bases match TRBD1. Germline V gives CDR1 MNHNS, CDR2 SASEGT. V was clipped by 6 bases and J by 4 bases; unmatched bases: 8. There are 15 residues in the CDR3. In nucleotides, the CDR3 is TGTGCCAGCAGCGAGCCGGGACAGCGCACCGGGGAGCTGTTTTTT. The encoded protein is CASSEPGQRTGELFF.

V and J are TRBV2 and TRBJ2-3; 7 positions agree with TRBD2. The CDR3 loop spans 13 amino acids. CDR1 and CDR2 (germline): SNHLY, FYNNEI. V lost 7 bases, J lost 6 bases, and 7 bases stayed unmatched. CDR3 sequence (DNA): TGTGCCAGCATCCGGGAGGTGGCGGATACGCAGTATTTT. It encodes CASIREVADTQYF.

The genes are TRBV7-8 and TRBJ1-1, with 8 bases fitting TRBD1. The CDR3 has 14 amino acids. With V trimmed by 5 bases and J by 5 bases, 7 bases remained unmatched. Germline CDR1 SGHVS, CDR2 FQNEAQ. The CDR3 region is CASSRQGARTEAFF. CDR3 bases: TGTGCCAGCAGCCGCCAGGGGGCGAGAACTGAAGCTTTCTTT.

The genes are TRBV29-1 and TRBJ1-2, with D uncertain. Germline loops: CDR1 SQVTM, CDR2 ANQGSEA. The CDR3 spans 12 residues. V lost 6 bases, J lost 4 bases, and 12 bases lay in between. CDR3 loop: CSVLEGLYGYTF. DNA of the CDR3: TGCAGCGTGTTAGAAGGGCTCTATGGCTACACCTTC.

The chain has TRBV27 and TRBJ2-1; no firm D call. CDR1 is MNHEY, CDR2 SMNVEV, per germline (reference sequence). V lost 5 bases and J 2 bases, leaving 10 bases between the germline ends. This CDR3 spans 14 amino acids. The CDR3 sequence: CASSPLPPYNEQFF. CDR3 nucleotide sequence: TGTGCCAGCAGTCCCCTGCCCCCCTACAATGAGCAGTTCTTC.

The rearrangement links TRBV5-6 to TRBJ2-3, with TRBD2 as a possible D gene (6 bases). The CDR3 totals 16 residues. The germline CDR1 and CDR2 sequences are SGHDT and YYEEEE. With 0 bases removed from V and 4 bases from J, the gap between germline ends came to 15 bases. CDR3 bases: TGTGCCAGCAGCTTGGACCGGGGGTTTGGGCCAGATACGCAGTATTTT. Its protein product is CASSLDRGFGPDTQYF.

V gene TRBV25-1 combines with J gene TRBJ2-3, with D unresolved. CDR1 MGHDK and CDR2 SYGVNS come from the germline V gene. The CDR3 runs to 11 residues. With 3 bases removed from V and 5 bases from J, the gap between germline ends came to 3 bases. CDR3 sequence reads: CASSDEDTQYF. CDR3 nucleotides: TGTGCCAGCAGTGATGAAGATACGCAGTATTTT.

As concerns this clone: Other DNA variants within this sample encode the same CDR3. The rearrangement joins TRBV19 to TRBJ2-7; 11 bases are shared with TRBD1. Germline V gene sequence: CDR1 LNHDA, CDR2 SQIVND (reference sequence). The trim removed 6 bases at V and 6 bases at J, leaving 4 bases unmatched. The CDR3 runs 13 residues. DNA for the CDR3: TGTGCCAGTAGCACCGGGACAGGGGGCGAGCAGTACTTC. Encoded protein: CASSTGTGGEQYF.

This rearrangement joins TRBV18 to TRBJ1-1; 9 nucleotides align to TRBD1. V lost 2 bases to trimming and J lost 4 bases; unmatched junction nucleotides: 5. CDR3 length: 15 residues. Germline V gene lookup returns CDR1 KGHSH and CDR2 LQKENI. CDR3 sequence: CASSPGTGKVTEAFF. Written as DNA, the CDR3 is TGTGCCAGCTCACCAGGGACAGGGAAGGTCACTGAAGCTTTCTTT.